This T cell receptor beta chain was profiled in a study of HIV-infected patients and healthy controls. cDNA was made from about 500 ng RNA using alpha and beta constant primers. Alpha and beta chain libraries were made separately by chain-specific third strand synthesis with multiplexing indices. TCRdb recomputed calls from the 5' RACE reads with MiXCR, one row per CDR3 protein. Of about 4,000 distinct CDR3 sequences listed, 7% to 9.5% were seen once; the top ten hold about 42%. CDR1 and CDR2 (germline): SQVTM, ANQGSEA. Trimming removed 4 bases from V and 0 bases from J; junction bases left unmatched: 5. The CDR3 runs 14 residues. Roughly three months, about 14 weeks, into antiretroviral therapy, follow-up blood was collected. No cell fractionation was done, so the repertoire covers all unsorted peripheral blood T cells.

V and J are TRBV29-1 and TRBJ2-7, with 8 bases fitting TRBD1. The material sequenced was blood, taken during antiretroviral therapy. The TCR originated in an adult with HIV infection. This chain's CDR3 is CSVVGTGLSYEQYF. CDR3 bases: TGCAGCGTTGTGGGGACAGGCCTCTCCTACGAGCAGTACTTC.